The present T cell receptor (beta chain) was sequenced within a study of cytomegalovirus exposure and HLA in healthy donors. Study details: The Caucasian-associated ancestry cluster contained approximately 81% of the approximately 390 genotyped donors.

The PCR had 60 Vbeta and 13 Jbeta primers. Sequencing was performed with immunoSEQ multiplex PCR; in TCRdb, only in-frame clones are kept and a portion is missing. The table shows 110,000 to 150,000 clones, with about two thirds occurring only once. Study-level results: Investigators reported some 150 TCR beta chains as tied to cytomegalovirus. Prediction of most subjects' HLA-A and HLA-B alleles by TCR beta sequences was reportedly accurate.

Trimming took off 3 bases at V and 5 bases at J, with 5 bases between the two ends. CDR3 length equals 13 residues. CDR1 and CDR2 from the germline V gene are WNHNN and SYGVQD (reference sequence). A word on this clone: What it recognizes is unknown.

This chain connects TRBV10-1 to TRBJ1-6; TRBD1 might be the D (5 bases). This clonotype was obtained from a man aged 55 to 69 in good health and CMV-seronegative. The sample was PBMCs. CDR3 loop: CASSDRDNSPLHF. CDR3 in DNA: TGCGCCAGCAGTGACAGGGATAATTCACCCCTCCACTTT.